The source of this T cell receptor beta chain is a study of cytomegalovirus exposure and HLA in healthy donors (dated by TCRdb to 2017 to 2019). The study in broad terms: An earlier analysis of several hundred of the donors reported around 280 Gb of sequence data and roughly 120 million unique TCR beta sequences obtained from about 180 million T cells. Rather than using new phenotypic data, the later analysis identified candidate immune exposures from TCR beta sequences and from how often those sequences occurred across donors. Class I and class II HLA loci were covered by the typing at four-digit resolution. Donor age, sex, ethnicity and CMV serostatus were compiled together with the repertoire data. On average, 235,054 unique TCR beta nucleotide sequences were sequenced per donor among more than 350 genotyped donors of the cohort, with about 17% of those sequences being non-productive. Using immunosequencing, the study profiled T cell repertoires from fewer than 850 subjects and related those repertoires to cytomegalovirus serostatus. To predict cytomegalovirus infection status, the study brought together high-throughput TCR immunosequencing, statistical association of individual TCRs with disease status, and machine learning. The study aimed to test whether signatures of past pathogen exposure could be identified by cataloging public T cell receptors. Genome-wide SNP genotypes for about 65% of the roughly 670 donors were used in a later genetic analysis, which treated that subset as a discovery cohort. In addition to the first cohort of 666 subjects, a separate validation cohort of 130 or so different subjects was used. Roughly 300 gigabases of sequencing data and around 85 million unique TCR sequences made up an early release that covered 500 to 650 HLA-typed donors. An earlier analysis of roughly 580 of the donors used high-throughput TCR beta sequencing to judge whether each TCR beta V gene segment behaved as functional or pseudogenic. About five DR-DQ haplotypes were handled as single units for association and clustering because linkage in the cohort was strong. Among the roughly 400 genotyped donors, under 90% belonged to the genetic ancestry cluster associated with self-reported Caucasian donors. A later analysis re-analyzed previously published TCR beta repertoires from approximately 670 donors and added high-resolution HLA genotyping to study TCR occurrence patterns. Every repertoire in the discovery cohort had been generated on one and the same sequencing platform. The number of typed donors differed by locus: about 620-640 for A, B, C, DRB1 and DQB1; approximately 520 for DQA1; 606 for DPA1; and roughly 490 for DPB1. What the work shows at the level of the full study, not this receptor alone: Cytomegalovirus status was reported to be diagnosed by the classifier with high specificity and sensitivity in both the original and validation cohorts. The authors suggested that the approach could potentially be extended to other disease states and immunological phenotypes. Strong co-occurrence of HLA alleles, especially DR and DQ, made assigning TCR associations to individual alleles difficult. The presence/absence analyses assumed that sequencing depth was roughly uniform across donors, and that assumption may not be true. In a later analysis, 16,951 TCR beta sequences were associated with specific HLA alleles at a false discovery rate of 0.05. The study listed 150 to 200 TCR beta chains as associated with cytomegalovirus. An earlier analysis of approximately 570 of the donors showed that most TCR beta V segments appeared in productive rearrangements either about 90% or about 30% of the time, which broadly matched IMGT annotations. In vitro tests confirmed that a few of the cytomegalovirus-associated TCR beta chains recognize cytomegalovirus antigens. A later genetic analysis reported fewer N-insertions in productive TCRs among donors in an Asian-associated ancestry cluster than the approximately 700-donor mean. The sequencing pipeline was judged likely to have produced a cluster of highly shared sequence variants as a technical artifact. The cohort was sequenced for TCR beta chains only, and without alpha or paired-chain data the features that could be detected were limited. Because HLA typing was unavailable for some donors at each locus, only the typed subset was used in association tests. Immune exposure information for the cohort was limited to CMV serostatus. Across donors, most TCR sequences were observed very rarely, whereas some public TCRs were present in many individuals. The earlier analysis of around 600 of the donors excluded roughly 17 rarely observed V segments, including chromosome 9 orphons, because counts were too low. A later genetic analysis associated a missense DCLRE1C variant with V-gene and J-gene trimming of TCR beta chains, and an independent cohort replicated the association. In a later analysis, HLA-associated TCR beta chains showed more clonal expansion and lower generation probabilities than non-associated chains that were equally common. Correlated functional status among segregating V segments might reflect linkage disequilibrium, but an unknown experimental factor could not be ruled out. A further reported finding was that TCR beta sequences accurately predicted the HLA-A and HLA-B alleles for most subjects in the first cohort. In a later analysis, most CMV-associated TCR beta chains were found to appear HLA-restricted, with HLA associations seemingly driven largely by CMV exposure. In a later analysis, several top co-occurrence clusters were reported to appear linked to parvovirus B19, influenza, CMV and Epstein-Barr virus. In a later analysis, TCR association rates were found to vary across HLA loci, with the most associated TCRs seen for DRB1 alleles and the fewest for HLA-C alleles.

In total, 500 to 700 healthy bone marrow donors made up the cohort. At the time of sampling, all cohort members were nominally healthy, though unrecorded immune exposures were likely present. The donor was CMV seronegative and belonged to the group of around 350 seronegative cohort members. Every donor gave a peripheral blood sample, and the peripheral blood mononuclear cells from that sample were used for TCR beta sequencing. The Qiagen DNeasy Blood Extraction Kit was used to extract genomic DNA from the blood cell samples. The library was obtained by the immunoSEQ multiplex PCR assay. For the multiplex PCR, a mixture combining 60 forward primers for TCR Vbeta segments and 13 reverse primers for TCR Jbeta segments was used. A multiplex PCR assay on genomic DNA amplified the CDR3 region of rearranged TCR beta genes. The amplified TCR beta libraries were sequenced on the Illumina HiSeq System as 87-base-pair reads. As for how the authors treated the data: A later analysis counted around 72 million unique TCR beta chains across the 500 to 850 repertoires, and some 12 million of these chains were shared by at least two donors. A nearest-neighbor algorithm error-corrected the raw reads and collapsed the reads into unique sequences, merging closely related sequences to remove PCR and sequencing errors. CDR3 sequences were aligned to IMGT reference sequences to assign V, D and J gene segments. For a sequence to be retained, at least a six-nucleotide match to both a V gene segment and a J gene segment was required. A rearrangement was called productive if the CDR3 had no stop codons and remained in frame with V and J, and every other rearrangement was called non-productive. CDR3 was defined according to IMGT convention as the region running from the second conserved V-encoded cysteine to the conserved J-encoded phenylalanine. The earlier analysis of about 620 of the donors excluded sequences that lacked an unambiguous match to a single V gene segment. In an earlier analysis of 587 of the donors, V segments were called functional above 56.7% productive rearrangements and were called segregating when the between-donor standard deviation exceeded 5%. To diagnose cytomegalovirus status from the catalog of TCR beta chain sequences, a statistical classification framework was built. In a later analysis, V and J genes were assigned by comparing TCR nucleotide sequences against IMGT/GENE-DB human TR gene sequences. In a later analysis, CDR3 sequences and most-parsimonious VDJ recombination scenarios were assigned using the TCRdist pipeline. A later analysis defined each TCR beta chain by its CDR3 amino acid sequence plus V-gene family, and excluded reads lacking a unique V-gene family. As a way to deal with suspected cross-contamination and a sequencing artifact, a later analysis dropped 640 or so nucleotide sequences that were highly shared and had low generation probability. For each public chain, a later analysis derived a clonal expansion index from normalized ranks of inferred template counts within each repertoire. In a later analysis, generation probabilities were computed with a VDJ recombination model fitted to out-of-frame rearrangements, and the resulting probabilities were checked against IGoR. A later analysis scored TCR-TCR, TCR-HLA and TCR-CMV co-occurrence with hypergeometric tests, applying a repertoire-size bias correction to TCR pairs. False discovery rates were estimated in a later analysis by permuting HLA or CMV assignments 20 times. A later analysis grouped co-occurring TCRs with DBSCAN, adding TCRdist sequence similarity when clustering within HLA-allele-positive subsets. For co-occurrence clustering, repertoires with fewer than 30,000 or more than 120,000 public chains were excluded, along with roughly five repertoires with anomalous nucleotide sharing. Imported from immuneACCESS, the table was reduced by TCRdb to in-frame sequences with V and J called. These copies leave out some clones; in studies compared against another copy, an unresolved V gene accounts for under half, and the cause of the remainder is not known. The V and J calls and clone size are taken from that table; D and trimming were inferred from the DNA. This sample has around 140,000 clones in its table, and more than 70% of those were observed once. Of the sample, about 1% falls within the top ten clones.

In the case of this clone: The clone's antigen remains unknown. No much larger clone exists at a distance of one base, and base qualities are not known.

The TCR was taken from a male donor in good health and CMV-seronegative. Sequencing was carried out using PBMCs.

The CDR3 is CASSLGGRGAGKQETQYF. The DNA is as follows: TGTGCCAGCAGCTTGGGCGGTCGTGGAGCGGGCAAACAAGAGACCCAGTACTTC. In this chain, TRBV5-4 is recombined with TRBJ2-5; the D gene is possibly TRBD2, with 6 bases matching. V gives up 0 bases and J gives up 2 bases, and the segment between their germline ends measures 20 bases. The germline V gene (reference sequence) supplies CDR1 SGHNT and CDR2 YYREEE. The CDR3 goes from the cysteine to the phenylalanine over 18 residues. Only the CDR3 region is kept as DNA, spanning 54 bases read in frame from base 1.